Below, 3 T cell receptor beta chains from the same sample are listed, as sequenced in a study of CD8+CD57+ T cells in acquired aplastic anemia. Genomic DNA, serving as template, underwent TCR beta VDJ and CDR3 profiling. One entry per CDR3 protein results from TCRdb running MiXCR on the reads. The sample yields over 35,000 distinct CDR3 sequences, around 63% seen once. The sample was sorted CD4+, CD8+, or CD8+CD57+ T cells (not recorded which) from PBMCs. These receptors were taken from a human donor in good health, serving as a control.

This clonotype has a handful of counts. This rearrangement joins TRBV18 to TRBJ2-2; D might be TRBD1 (5 bases). In germline, CDR1 is KGHSH, CDR2 LQKENI. The CDR3 consists of 18 residues. Trimming removed 6 bases at V and 0 bases at J, with 20 bases between. CDR3 DNA sequence: TGTGCCAGCTCCGCGACAGAGCCCCAGGCCTCGAACACCGGGGAGCTGTTTTTT. Translated: CASSATEPQASNTGELFF.

The rearrangement joins TRBV15 to TRBJ1-5; D is unresolved. CDR3 length: 14 residues. Germline V lookup: CDR1 LNHNV, CDR2 YYDKDF (reference sequence). Trimming removed 0 bases at V and 4 bases at J, with 7 bases between. CDR3 loop: CATSRDGGNQPQHF. In DNA, the CDR3 is TGTGCCACCAGCAGAGATGGAGGAAATCAGCCCCAGCATTTT.

CDR3 coding DNA: TGTGCCAGCAGCTTTAGGGACCGGAATGAAAAACTGTTTTTT. This gives the protein CASSFRDRNEKLFF. The J gene is TRBJ1-4, the V gene TRBV7-9, with TRBD1 as a possible D gene (5 bases). The CDR3 is 14 residues long. V gave up 3 bases and J gave up 5 bases, with 10 bases separating them. Germline values: CDR1 SEHNR, CDR2 FQNEAQ (reference sequence).